This record concerns one T cell receptor beta chain sequence. Its antigen has not been determined. No base-level quality is on record; no much larger clone is a single base apart. This entry comes from a study of OX40 agonist ivuxolimab in advanced cancers. About the study as a whole: The costimulatory receptor OX40 (CD134) was targeted by ivuxolimab, a fully human IgG2 agonistic monoclonal antibody. Intravenous ivuxolimab was administered to patients every 2 weeks at six dose levels: 0.01, 0.1, 0.3, 1.5, 3 and 10 mg/kg. Among the approximately 50 dose-escalation patients, around 19 had hepatocellular carcinoma, roughly 15 melanoma, 9 renal cell carcinoma and 9 head and neck cancer. The dose-escalation cohort was around 83% male with a mean age of about 54 years, ranging from about 20 to 80. Patients were allowed to have had prior anti-PD-1, anti-PD-L1 or anti-CTLA-4 therapy, and 30% to 40% of the dose-escalation patients had previously received checkpoint inhibitors. Partial responses occurred in three dose-escalation patients, of whom one had hepatocellular carcinoma and two had cutaneous melanoma. Peripheral TCRbeta sequencing was intended to test whether TCR sequence diversity was altered and clonal T-cell expansion was caused by ivuxolimab. The paper reports the monotherapy dose-escalation portion (N of about 52 patients) of the phase I ivuxolimab trial. Overall study results and their limits: On average, CD8+ T cells showed more expanded clones than CD4+ T cells after ivuxolimab. In partial responders in the 0.1-3.0 mg/kg groups, normalized peripheral clonal expansion was found to be among the lowest, especially among CD8+ T cells. Low levels of normalized T-cell clonal expansion were also seen in some patients who did not respond. The antigen specificity of the peripheral T cells that underwent clonal expansion was not determined. At doses of 0.1 to 3.0 mg/kg, clonal expansion of both CD4+ and CD8+ T cells in blood was seen between baseline and week 6.

CDR1 is given as SGDLS and CDR2 as YYNGEE, both from the germline V gene. V and J are truncated by 3 bases and 0 bases respectively, leaving an intervening sequence of 6 bases. Inclusive of the bounding cysteine and phenylalanine, the CDR3 is 13 residues long. Kept here is only the CDR3 DNA, which spans 39 bases and is read in frame from base 1. The trial excluded patients who had a history of autoimmune disease or were on systemic immunosuppression. In every dose cohort, peripheral blood was drawn for TCR sequencing at baseline, cycle 4 day 1, and cycle 7 day 1. The samples were drawn from a first-in-human, open-label, multicenter phase I dose-escalation trial of ivuxolimab. Adults with locally advanced or metastatic melanoma, renal cell, hepatocellular, or head and neck squamous cell carcinoma were enrolled in the trial. Before TCR sequencing, CD4+ T cells and CD8+ T cells were sorted from peripheral blood as separate populations.

Genomic DNA was extracted from sorted cells for sequencing of the TCRbeta CDR3 region. The immunoSEQ Assay was used for sequencing of TCRbeta CDR3 regions. Held by TCRdb, this immuneACCESS table contains in-frame sequences only and omits some clones. Under half of the omission traces to an unresolved V gene where checked; the cause of the rest is unknown. The sample includes tens of thousands of clones, with approximately 84% observed a single time. The biggest ten clones account for about 7% of the sample. The sample consisted of CD4+ or CD8+ T cells sorted from blood, taken in a trial of the OX40 agonist ivuxolimab. This receptor was identified in an adult with an advanced solid tumor such as melanoma, head and neck, liver or kidney cancer. This chain joins TRBV9 to TRBJ1-1; TRBD1 is a weak D gene call, 5 bases matching. The CDR3 reads as follows: CASSAGMNTEAFF. The nucleotides are TGTGCCAGCAGCGCAGGGATGAACACTGAAGCTTTCTTT.